Presented here are 25 T cell receptor beta chains from one specimen sequenced in a study of T cell changes during pregnancy in multiple sclerosis. Clones were sequenced by immunoSEQ multiplex PCR, and TCRdb holds only the in-frame ones, with some missing. The table lists approximately 120,000 clones, less than 97% of them singletons, with 0.44% in the top ten. Sample: peripheral blood, taken after pregnancy. These receptor sequences come from a female donor with multiple sclerosis, enrolled in a pregnancy study.

The V and J genes are TRBV11-2 and TRBJ2-7, with 12 bases identical to TRBD1. The germline CDR1 and CDR2 sequences are SGHAT and FQNNGV. V lost 4 bases and J lost 7; bases outside the gene matches: 2. This CDR3 has 13 amino acids. CDR3 protein: CASSWDRGQEQYF. CDR3 in DNA: TGTGCCAGCAGCTGGGACAGGGGGCAAGAGCAGTACTTC.

The chain employs TRBV20-1 and TRBJ1-1; D is unresolved. Per germline, CDR1 DFQATT and CDR2 SNEGSKA (reference sequence). This CDR3 spans 10 amino acids. CDR3 region: CRTPRREAFF. CDR3 in DNA: TGCAGGACCCCCCGGAGAGAAGCTTTCTTT.

This chain uses TRBV27 with TRBJ2-1; the D gene is possibly TRBD1 (7 bases). The length of the CDR3 is 14 residues. Trimming removed 6 bases at V and 7 bases at J, with 16 bases between. Per the germline V gene, CDR1 is MNHEY and CDR2 is SMNVEV (reference sequence). The CDR3 sequence is CASSLAGQINEQFF. Written as DNA, the CDR3 is TGTGCCAGCAGCCTTGCGGGACAGATTAATGAGCAGTTCTTC.

The V call is TRBV29-1, the J call TRBJ2-4, with 11 bases lining up with TRBD2. V gave up 6 bases and J gave up 7 bases; unmatched junction bases: 11. This CDR3 spans 15 amino acids. Germline CDR1 reads SQVTM; CDR2 reads ANQGSEA. DNA for the CDR3: TGCAGCGTCGTGAACCGGCTAGCGGGAGGTAACATTCAGTACTTC. Amino acid sequence: CSVVNRLAGGNIQYF.

V and J are TRBV27 and TRBJ2-7; 8 bases map to TRBD1. Germline-derived CDR1 and CDR2 are MNHEY and SMNVEV (reference sequence). Germline trimming cut 6 bases from V and 1 base from J; bases unmatched to any gene: 8. The CDR3 has 15 residues. CDR3 region: CASRSDRALSYEQYF. DNA of the CDR3: TGTGCCAGCAGATCGGACAGGGCCCTGTCCTACGAGCAGTACTTC.

This clone came up once. The CDR3 is CASSSGGGYGYTF. The CDR3 DNA sequence: TGTGCCAGCAGTTCCGGGGGGGGATATGGCTACACCTTC. The chain employs TRBV2 and TRBJ1-2; D may be TRBD1 (5 bases). The CDR3 consists of 13 residues. Trimming pared 5 bases from V and 5 bases from J, leaving 12 bases between. In germline, CDR1 is SNHLY, CDR2 FYNNEI.

The chain combines TRBV29-1 with TRBJ2-1; 9 bases align to TRBD2. The germline CDR1 and CDR2 sequences are SQVTM and ANQGSEA. V shed 1 base and J 2 bases; nucleotides not matched to a gene: 0. The CDR3 extends over 14 amino acids. The CDR3 region has the DNA TGCAGCGTTGAAGGGACTAGCGCCTACAATGAGCAGTTCTTC. It codes for CSVEGTSAYNEQFF.

This clone came up once. The chain combines TRBV5-1 with TRBJ1-1; 9 bases align to TRBD1. Germline loops: CDR1 SGHRS, CDR2 YFSETQ. This CDR3 is built from 15 residues. The J segment lost 0 bases and the V segment lost 2 bases, leaving 2 bases of the junction unmatched. CDR3 in amino acids: CASSFTGGMNTEAFF. The CDR3 nucleotides are TGCGCCAGCAGCTTCACAGGGGGCATGAACACTGAAGCTTTCTTT.

The gene calls are TRBV7-6 and TRBJ2-5, with 11 bases fitting TRBD2. In germline, CDR1 is SGHVS, CDR2 FNYEAQ. The CDR3 is 15 amino acids. Trimming at V came to 6 bases and at J to 5 bases, leaving 8 bases not matched to a gene. CDR3 loop: CASRIAGGPVETQYF. DNA of the CDR3: TGTGCCAGCAGAATAGCGGGAGGGCCCGTGGAGACCCAGTACTTC.

With respect to this clone: The junction and the germline gene differ at one end; a read error may be behind it. The CDR3 protein is CASSPLLTSGAGELFF. DNA for the CDR3: TGTGCTAGCAGCCCACTCCTGACTAGCGGGGCGGGGGAGCTGTTTTTT. The chain uses TRBV7-7 and TRBJ2-2; 11 bases map to TRBD2. The CDR3 covers 16 residues. In germline, CDR1 is SSHAT, CDR2 FNYEAQ (reference sequence). Full variable domain (remainder filled in from reference TRBV7-7 and TRBJ2-2): GAGVSQSPRYKVTKRGQDVTLRCDPISSHATLYWYQQALGQGPEFLTYFNYEAQPDKSGLPSDRFSAERPEGSISTLTIQRTEQRDSAMYRCASSPLLTSGAGELFFGEGSRLTVL.

V gene TRBV30 combines with J gene TRBJ1-3; a weak D match, TRBD1 (5 bases). The CDR3 runs to 15 residues. Germline values: CDR1 GTSNPN, CDR2 SVGIG (reference sequence). V lost 0 bases and J lost 0, with 9 bases in between. CDR3 nucleotides: TGTGCCTGGAGTGTACGTAGGGGCTCTGGAAACACCATATATTTT. Encoded protein: CAWSVRRGSGNTIYF.

The genes are TRBV27 and TRBJ2-1; 8 bases map to TRBD2. The CDR3 has 15 residues. Germline CDR1 MNHEY, CDR2 SMNVEV (reference sequence). J was trimmed by 2 bases and V by 2 bases; bases with no gene match: 2. The CDR3, as DNA: TGTGCCAGCAGTTTAAACGGGAGGGCCTACAATGAGCAGTTCTTC. As protein: CASSLNGRAYNEQFF.

This clone was observed a single time. The CDR3 bases are TGTGCCAGCAGCTCCGTGACAGCCCTCCACGAGCAGTACTTC. Translating it yields CASSSVTALHEQYF. The J gene is TRBJ2-7, the V gene TRBV7-2, with a tentative D call TRBD1 (5 bases). The germline gives CDR1 SGHTA, CDR2 FQGNSA. Trimming took off 4 bases at V and 5 bases at J, with 15 bases between the two ends. The CDR3 extends over 14 amino acids.

The chain is built from TRBV14 and TRBJ2-5; TRBD2 matches at 16 bases. From germline, CDR1 is SGHDN and CDR2 FVKESK. This CDR3 region has 20 residues. The V segment lost 0 bases and the J segment 7 bases; nucleotides outside the gene matches: 14. The CDR3: CASSQDYAGTSGRAGGTQYF. CDR3 DNA: TGTGCCAGCAGCCAAGACTACGCCGGGACTAGCGGGAGGGCCGGTGGGACCCAGTACTTC.

This chain's CDR3 is CASSSRGNTEAFF. The CDR3 nucleotides read TGCGCCAGCAGCTCCCGGGGGAACACTGAAGCTTTCTTT. The chain couples TRBV5-1 to TRBJ1-1; D gene uncertain. The CDR3 totals 13 residues. V was shortened by 3 bases and J by 1 base, with 7 bases between the two germline ends. Germline-derived CDR1 and CDR2 are SGHRS and YFSETQ. The full variable domain, with the rest looked up from reference TRBV5-1 and TRBJ1-1, is KAGVTQTPRYLIKTRGQQVTLSCSPISGHRSVSWYQQTPGQGLQFLFEYFSETQRNKGNFPGRFSGRQFSNSRSEMNVSTLELGDSALYLCASSSRGNTEAFFGQGTRLTVV.

The chain has TRBV5-6 and TRBJ2-7, with 8 bases lining up with TRBD1. J lost 6 bases, V lost 0 bases, and 5 bases had no gene match. Looked up from germline, CDR1 is SGHDT and CDR2 is YYEEEE. This CDR3 is 14 amino acids long. The CDR3 protein is CASSLALQGAEQYF. CDR3 DNA: TGTGCCAGCAGCTTGGCCCTCCAGGGGGCCGAGCAGTACTTC.

The V and J genes are TRBV28 and TRBJ1-3; D is uncertain. V gave up 3 bases and J gave up 0 bases, with 9 bases separating them. The CDR3 spans 15 residues. Germline V gene lookup returns CDR1 MDHEN and CDR2 SYDVKM. CDR3 residues: CASSFKRASGNTIYF. The CDR3 DNA sequence: TGTGCCAGCAGTTTTAAAAGAGCCTCTGGAAACACCATATATTTT.

The V and J genes are TRBV5-1 and TRBJ2-3; 9 bases agree with TRBD2. From germline, CDR1 is SGHRS and CDR2 YFSETQ. The CDR3 is 17 residues long. After removal of 0 bases from V and 3 bases from J, the junction contained 8 bases not matched to a gene. CDR3 in DNA: TGCGCCAGCAGCTTGGAAGGGTCTAGCGGGGTTACAGATACGCAGTATTTT. This translates into CASSLEGSSGVTDTQYF.

The chain employs TRBV6-7 and TRBJ1-2; D possibly corresponds to TRBD1 (6 bases). TRBV6-7 has ORF status, its function being uncertain. V lost 3 bases to trimming and J lost 8 bases, with 22 bases between them. The CDR3 is made up of 16 amino acids. CDR3 in amino acids: CASSYIPARGLQGYTF. The CDR3 DNA sequence: TGTGCCAGCAGTTATATCCCCGCCAGGGGTCTCCAGGGCTACACCTTC.

The V and J genes are TRBV7-8 and TRBJ1-4; 8 nucleotides line up with TRBD1. The CDR3 spans 17 residues. V lost 1 base, J lost 7 bases, and 11 bases stayed unmatched. CDR1 is SGHVS, CDR2 FQNEAQ, per germline. The CDR3 nucleotides read TGTGCCAGCAGCTTAGGTTTCGTGGACAGGGCGAGTGAAAAACTGTTTTTT. This sequence encodes CASSLGFVDRASEKLFF. Full variable domain (rest looked up from reference TRBV7-8 and TRBJ1-4): GAGVSQSPRYKVAKRGQDVALRCDPISGHVSLFWYQQALGQGPEFLTYFQNEAQLDKSGLPSDRFFAERPEGSVSTLKIQRTQQEDSAVYLCASSLGFVDRASEKLFFGSGTQLSVL.

This rearrangement joins TRBV28 to TRBJ1-1; a possible D gene is TRBD1 (5 bases). The V gene lost 3 bases and the J gene lost 11 bases, with 13 bases spanning the gap. The V gene's germline CDR1 is MDHEN and CDR2 SYDVKM. This CDR3 spans 12 amino acids. For the CDR3, the DNA is TGTGCCAGCAGTTTCAAGGGACTACATGCTTTCTTT. Amino acid sequence: CASSFKGLHAFF.

The chain combines TRBV11-2 with TRBJ2-5; no clear D gene. The CDR3 length is 15 residues. Germline values: CDR1 SGHAT, CDR2 FQNNGV. V gave up 4 bases and J gave up 4 bases, with 16 bases separating them. The CDR3 DNA follows: TGTGCCAGCAGCTCCGCCTCCGGTTTTTCAGAGACCCAGTACTTC. Its protein is CASSSASGFSETQYF.

The rearrangement joins TRBV28 to TRBJ1-5, with D hard to call. The CDR3 sequence is 14 residues long. The germline V gene encodes CDR1 MDHEN and CDR2 SYDVKM. The V gene lost 7 bases and the J gene lost 0 bases, with 10 bases spanning the gap. CDR3 protein: CASKPGYSNQPQHF. CDR3 DNA: TGTGCCAGCAAGCCAGGTTATAGCAATCAGCCCCAGCATTTT. Looking up the rest from reference TRBV28 and TRBJ1-5 gives the full variable domain: DVKVTQSSRYLVKRTGEKVFLECVQDMDHENMFWYRQDPGLGLRLIYFSYDVKMKEKGDIPEGYSVSREKKERFSLILESASTNQTSMYLCASKPGYSNQPQHFGDGTRLSIL.

The chain carries TRBV5-6 and TRBJ2-5, with 8 bases aligning to TRBD1. The V gene end was trimmed by 4 bases and the J gene end by 13 bases; junction bases not matched to a gene: 9. Germline CDR1 SGHDT, CDR2 YYEEEE. The CDR3 runs 12 residues. The CDR3 here is CASSPGRQGPYF. CDR3 nucleotide sequence: TGTGCCAGCAGCCCTGGTCGACAGGGGCCGTACTTC.

The CDR3 DNA follows: TGTGCCAGCAGCCCAGCTACTAGCGGATACGAGCAGTACTTC. Protein sequence: CASSPATSGYEQYF. The J gene is TRBJ2-7, the V gene TRBV9, with 8 bases that match TRBD2. CDR3 length: 14 residues. After removal of 4 bases from V and 4 bases from J, the junction contained 7 bases not matched to a gene. CDR1 and CDR2 from the germline V gene are SGDLS and YYNGEE.